This T cell receptor beta chain is from a study of blood T cell repertoires in COVID-19. Generated by immunoSEQ multiplex PCR, the TCRdb table keeps only in-frame clones and is missing some. The data hold around 270,000 clones, with about 87% observed a single time. V lost 1 base and J 0 bases, leaving 7 bases between the germline ends. Germline V gene data show CDR1 as GTSNPN and CDR2 as SVGIG (reference sequence). The CDR3 is made up of 14 amino acids. Followed over time, Seattle patients had been enrolled while infection was active. The sequence came from a woman aged 60-75 years with COVID-19, enrolled during active disease. This chain joins TRBV30 and TRBJ1-5; no clear D. The sample taken for sequencing was peripheral blood. The CDR3 here is CAWSAEYSNQPQHF. The DNA for the CDR3 is TGTGCCTGGAGTGCCGAGTATAGCAATCAGCCCCAGCATTTT.